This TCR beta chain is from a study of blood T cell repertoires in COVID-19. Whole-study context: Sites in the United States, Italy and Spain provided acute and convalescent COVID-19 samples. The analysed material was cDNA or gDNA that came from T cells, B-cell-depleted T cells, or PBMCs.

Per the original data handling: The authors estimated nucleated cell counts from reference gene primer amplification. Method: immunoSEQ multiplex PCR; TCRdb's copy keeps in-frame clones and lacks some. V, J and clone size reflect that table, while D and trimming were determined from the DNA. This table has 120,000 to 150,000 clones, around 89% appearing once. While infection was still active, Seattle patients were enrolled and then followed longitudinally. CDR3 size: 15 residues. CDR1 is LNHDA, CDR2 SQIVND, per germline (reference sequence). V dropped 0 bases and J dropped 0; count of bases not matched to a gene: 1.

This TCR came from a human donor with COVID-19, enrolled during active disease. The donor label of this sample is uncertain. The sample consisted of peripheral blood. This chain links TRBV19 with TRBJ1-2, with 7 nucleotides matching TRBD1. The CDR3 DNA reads TGTGCCAGTAGTATAGAAACAGGGGCTAACTATGGCTACACCTTC. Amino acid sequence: CASSIETGANYGYTF.